The 25 T cell receptor beta chains below all came from one sample that was sequenced in a study of blood T cells in healthy people across ages. Through a sample-barcoded 5' primer and a J-beta primer mix, a second PCR was run for roughly 6 to 11 cycles. TCRdb redid the calling of the 5' RACE reads with MiXCR, one entry per CDR3 protein. The table lists 380,000 or so distinct CDR3 sequences, about 55% of them singletons. Material for sequencing was blood. All receptors come from a man in his sixties in good health.

The chain combines TRBV15 with TRBJ2-3, with TRBD1 matching 9 bases. The CDR3 consists of 17 residues. The V and J ends lost 5 bases and 4 bases, in that order; junction bases with no gene match: 13. Germline V gene data show CDR1 as LNHNV and CDR2 as YYDKDF (reference sequence). The CDR3 region is CATSPRKVGQGADTQYF. CDR3 in DNA: TGTGCCACCAGCCCACGAAAGGTGGGACAGGGCGCAGATACGCAGTATTTT.

There are a few counts of this clonotype. The chain employs TRBV7-8 and TRBJ2-7, with no clear D. The CDR3 contains 17 residues. CDR1 is SGHVS, CDR2 FQNEAQ, per germline. Trimming pared 4 bases from V and 0 bases from J, leaving 19 bases between. CDR3 sequence (DNA): TGTGCCAGCAGCTCCCAGCGCTTGGTCCCTTCCTCCTACGAGCAGTACTTC. Translating gives CASSSQRLVPSSYEQYF.

The V call is TRBV6-6, the J call TRBJ2-3, with no clear D. CDR1 is MNHNY and CDR2 is SVGAGI in the germline V gene (reference sequence). V lost 4 bases and J 9 bases, leaving 20 bases between the germline ends. This CDR3 is built from 15 residues. The DNA for the CDR3 is TGTGCCAGCAGTTCCCCGAGCCTGGCCGCCGGGACGCAGTATTTT. This encodes CASSSPSLAAGTQYF.

CDR3 amino acids: CASSLNRGYTF. The CDR3 DNA follows: TGTGCCAGCAGCTTGAACAGGGGCTACACCTTC. The chain employs TRBV5-4 and TRBJ1-2; D is possibly TRBD1 (5 bases). This CDR3 is built from 11 residues. The V and J ends lost 1 base and 8 bases respectively, with 6 bases between them. Germline values: CDR1 SGHNT, CDR2 YYREEE (reference sequence).

In regard to this clonotype: Relative to the germline gene, one junction end is altered; a read error may explain this. The chain recombines TRBV6-1 with TRBJ2-4; no definite D call. The better agreement between TRBJ2-7 and the DNA end casts doubt on the J call. The V gene's germline CDR1 is MNHNS and CDR2 SASEGT. There are 15 residues in the CDR3. In DNA, the CDR3 is TGTGCCCGCAGTGAAAACTCGCTCTTAATATACGAGCAGTACTTC. This codes for CARSENSLLIYEQYF.

The rearrangement uses TRBV6-6 and TRBJ1-4; D uncertain. V lost 5 bases and J 8 bases, leaving 18 bases between the germline ends. This CDR3 region has 15 residues. Germline V lookup: CDR1 MNHNY, CDR2 SVGAGI (reference sequence). The CDR3 DNA reads as TGTGCCAGCAGTACCTCGACCCACCTGCGGGAAAAACTGTTTTTT. This gives the protein CASSTSTHLREKLFF.

This clonotype was picked up many times. The V and J genes are TRBV7-2 and TRBJ2-3; maybe TRBD2 (5 bases). Germline V CDR1 and CDR2: SGHTA, FQGNSA. The CDR3 sequence is 17 residues long. The V and J ends lost 1 base and 5 bases respectively, with 19 bases between them. CDR3 nucleotide sequence: TGTGCCAGCAGCTTAGATCCTGGTGGGCTAGCTAGAGATACGCAGTATTTT. Its protein is CASSLDPGGLARDTQYF.

The table lists this clonotype with a few counts. The gene calls are TRBV24-1 and TRBJ2-7; 7 positions match TRBD1. In germline, CDR1 is KGHDR, CDR2 SFDVKD. With 1 base clipped from V and 1 base from J, the junction kept 6 bases outside the gene matches. The CDR3 totals 16 residues. The CDR3 spells CATSDFTRTGSYEQYF. CDR3 nucleotide sequence: TGTGCCACCAGTGATTTTACTAGGACAGGTTCCTACGAGCAGTACTTC.

This clonotype was detected a few times. The chain employs TRBV20-1 and TRBJ1-4, with D uncertain. The CDR3 consists of 14 residues. V dropped 3 bases and J dropped 5 bases, with 13 bases sitting between them. Looked up from germline, CDR1 is DFQATT and CDR2 is SNEGSKA (reference sequence). CDR3 sequence (DNA): TGCAGTGCTAGCTTGGAGATACCGAATGAAAAACTGTTTTTT. Encoded protein: CSASLEIPNEKLFF.

The chain is built from TRBV7-3 and TRBJ2-5; TRBD2 might be the D (6 bases). V dropped 6 bases and J dropped 5 bases, with 19 bases sitting between them. Germline CDR1 reads SGHTA; CDR2 reads FQGTGA. The CDR3 spans 15 residues. CDR3 protein: CASSPDGEEGETQYF. The CDR3 DNA sequence: TGTGCCAGCAGTCCGGACGGGGAGGAGGGGGAGACCCAGTACTTC.

The sample holds many counts of this clonotype. The rearrangement links TRBV7-2 to TRBJ2-4, with D hard to call. From germline, CDR1 is SGHTA and CDR2 FQGNSA. This CDR3 is built from 12 residues. V shed 0 bases and J shed 3 bases, with 0 bases lying between them. As DNA, the CDR3 is TGTGCCAGCAGCTTAGCCAAAAACATTCAGTACTTC. Protein product: CASSLAKNIQYF.

This clonotype was seen a handful of times. The chain couples TRBV12-3 or TRBV12-4 to TRBJ2-1; D gene uncertain. Trimming removed 6 bases at V and 1 base at J, with 7 bases between. This CDR3 region has 13 residues. The DNA of the CDR3 is TGTGCCAGCAGGGCCAGTTCCTACAATGAGCAGTTCTTC. This sequence encodes CASRASSYNEQFF.

This clonotype was observed a handful of times. The chain recombines TRBV5-1 with TRBJ2-6; no definite D call. The CDR3 loop spans 15 amino acids. CDR1 and CDR2 (germline): SGHRS, YFSETQ. Trimming cost V 4 bases and J 0 bases, with 8 bases left between them. The CDR3 DNA reads as TGCGCCAGCAGCCTAACAGTCTCTGGGGCCAACGTCCTGACTTTC. Protein sequence: CASSLTVSGANVLTF.

The chain links TRBV12-3 or TRBV12-4 to TRBJ2-3; TRBD2 agrees at 10 bases. V was clipped by 5 bases and J by 4 bases; unmatched bases: 6. CDR3 length: 15 residues. The CDR3 loop is CASSDSGGSADTQYF. DNA of the CDR3: TGTGCCAGCAGTGATAGCGGGGGGAGCGCAGATACGCAGTATTTT.

This clonotype is a singleton in its sample. V and J are TRBV7-9 and TRBJ2-5, with D maybe TRBD1 (5 bases). Germline lookup yields CDR1 SEHNR and CDR2 FQNEAQ (reference sequence). V lost 1 base, J lost 12 bases, and 12 bases lay in between. The length of the CDR3 is 12 residues. CDR3 bases: TGTGCCAGCAGCTTAGACGGCAGGGCGGAGTACTTC. This translates into CASSLDGRAEYF.

Of note for this clonotype: This may arise from a read error, as a much more abundant clone is one base away. The chain employs TRBV7-9 and TRBJ2-5; possible D gene TRBD1, 6 bases. Germline V lookup: CDR1 SEHNR, CDR2 FQNEAQ (reference sequence). The CDR3 is 14 residues long. The V and J ends lost 5 bases and 0 bases respectively, with 10 bases between them. For the CDR3, the DNA is TGTGCCAGCAGCGCTTACAGGGACCAAGAGACCCAGTACTTC. It yields the protein CASSAYRDQETQYF.

This chain joins TRBV27 and TRBJ2-7; D is perhaps TRBD2 (6 bases). Germline V gene lookup returns CDR1 MNHEY and CDR2 SMNVEV (reference sequence). V lost 5 bases and J 7 bases, leaving 15 bases between the germline ends. This CDR3 region has 13 residues. The CDR3 bases are TGTGCCAGCAGTGTTCGTGGGAGGCGAGAGCAGTACTTC. It codes for CASSVRGRREQYF.

This clonotype occurred once. The genes are TRBV29-1 and TRBJ2-5; 9 bases fit TRBD1. The DNA matches TRBJ2-7 better at its end, which makes the J call doubtful. This CDR3 region has 12 residues. From germline, CDR1 is SQVTM and CDR2 ANQGSEA. The CDR3 region is CSVGQGSHEQYF. CDR3 DNA sequence: TGCAGCGTAGGACAGGGGAGCCACGAGCAGTACTTC.

This chain uses TRBV4-3 with TRBJ2-7; 8 positions agree with TRBD2. CDR1 and CDR2 from the germline V gene are LGHNA and YSLEER. This CDR3 comprises 15 residues. Trimming removed 1 base from V and 2 bases from J; junction bases left unmatched: 4. CDR3 nucleotide sequence: TGCGCCAGCAGCCAAGCTCGGGGGGGCCCCTACGAGCAGTACTTC. Its protein is CASSQARGGPYEQYF.

The gene calls are TRBV4-2 and TRBJ2-7, with 9 bases identical to TRBD2. V dropped 1 base and J dropped 4; count of bases not matched to a gene: 8. The CDR3 spans 16 residues. Germline values: CDR1 LGHNA, CDR2 YNFKEQ. CDR3 in DNA: TGTGCCAGCAGCCAAGGATCTAGCGGGATTGGTTACGAGCAGTACTTC. Its translation: CASSQGSSGIGYEQYF.

On this clonotype: The junction does not match germline at one end; this may be a read error. This sequence joins TRBV7-9 and TRBJ1-6; D remains unclear. The germline V gene encodes CDR1 SEHNR and CDR2 FQNEAQ (reference sequence). The CDR3 length is 14 residues. The DNA of the CDR3 is TGTGCCAGCAGCCAGAAACCACTGAATTCACCCCCCCACTTT. Its protein is CASSQKPLNSPPHF. Drawing the rest from reference TRBV7-9 and TRBJ1-6, the complete variable domain is DTGVSQNPRHKITKRGQNVTFRCDPISEHNRLYWYRQTLGQGPEFLTYFQNEAQLEKSRLLSDRFSAERPKGSFSTLEIQRTEQGDSAMYLCASSQKPLNSPPHFGNGTRLTVT.

The chain couples TRBV7-9 to TRBJ1-1; D call uncertain. Trimming took 0 bases from V and 8 from J, leaving 13 bases between them. There are 14 residues in the CDR3. The V gene's germline CDR1 is SEHNR and CDR2 FQNEAQ (reference sequence). CDR3 residues: CASSLASTGSEAFF. The CDR3 DNA is TGTGCCAGCAGCTTAGCGAGTACGGGTTCAGAAGCTTTCTTT.

The chain couples TRBV18 to TRBJ1-4, with unresolved D. V was cut by 6 bases and J by 0 bases, with 5 bases left in between. Per germline, CDR1 KGHSH and CDR2 LQKENI. The CDR3 runs to 13 residues. CDR3 region: CASSRATNEKLFF. CDR3 bases: TGTGCCAGCTCGCGAGCAACTAATGAAAAACTGTTTTTT.

This clonotype was found a few times. J is TRBJ2-3 and V is TRBV13; the match to TRBD2 covers 11 bases. This CDR3 contains 14 residues. CDR1 and CDR2 (germline): PRHDT, FYEKMQ (reference sequence). V shed 5 bases, J shed 5 bases, and the junction held 3 bases outside the gene matches. CDR3 in amino acids: CASSVTSGKDTQYF. CDR3 nucleotides: TGTGCCAGCAGCGTGACTAGCGGGAAAGATACGCAGTATTTT. Full variable domain (missing parts from reference TRBV13 and TRBJ2-3): AAGVIQSPRHLIKEKRETATLKCYPIPRHDTVYWYQQGPGQDPQFLISFYEKMQSDKGSIPDRFSAQQFSDYHSELNMSSLELGDSALYFCASSVTSGKDTQYFGPGTRLTVL.

A few counts support this clonotype. This chain links TRBV6-5 with TRBJ2-3; TRBD2 matches at 8 bases. The CDR3 is 17 residues long. After removal of 2 bases from V and 8 bases from J, the junction contained 15 bases not matched to a gene. Germline CDR1 and CDR2: MNHEY and SVGAGI. CDR3 protein: CASSYRLLAASHGTQYF. The CDR3 nucleotides are TGTGCCAGCAGTTACCGCTTACTAGCGGCAAGCCACGGTACGCAGTATTTT.